These 31 T cell receptor beta chains were all obtained from the same sample, sequenced in a study of cytomegalovirus exposure and HLA in healthy donors. Primers for the PCR totalled 60 Vbeta and 13 Jbeta. The table came from immunoSEQ multiplex PCR; TCRdb's copy has only in-frame clones and leaves some out. The sample yields about 130,000 clones, approximately 81% seen once. The material sequenced was PBMCs. Receptor source: a male donor in good health and CMV-seronegative.

This chain links TRBV19 with TRBJ2-5; 8 bases agree with TRBD1. Losses at the gene ends were 3 bases for V and 4 bases for J; bases not matched to a gene: 10. The CDR3 is made up of 16 amino acids. Germline CDR1 reads LNHDA; CDR2 reads SQIVND (reference sequence). This CDR3 is CASSISGGRASETQYF. DNA of the CDR3: TGTGCCAGTAGTATTTCAGGGGGCCGCGCATCAGAGACCCAGTACTTC. Full variable domain (rest looked up from reference TRBV19 and TRBJ2-5): DGGITQSPKYLFRKEGQNVTLSCEQNLNHDAMYWYRQDPGQGLRLIYYSQIVNDFQKGDIAEGYSVSREKKESFPLTVTSAQKNPTAFYLCASSISGGRASETQYFGPGTRLLVL.

This clone occurred once. This chain joins TRBV5-4 and TRBJ2-5, with D possibly TRBD1 on 6 matching bases. V lost 6 bases and J lost 5, with 17 bases in between. This CDR3 has 14 residues. Germline CDR1 SGHNT, CDR2 YYREEE (reference sequence). The CDR3 loop is CASTSSGQGETQYF. In DNA, the CDR3 is TGTGCCAGCACTTCCTCTGGGCAGGGGGAGACCCAGTACTTC.

The CDR3 sequence is CASSLVTGDQPQHF. CDR3 DNA sequence: TGTGCCAGCAGTTTAGTAACAGGTGATCAGCCCCAGCATTTT. V and J are TRBV28 and TRBJ1-5; TRBD1 is a possible D gene (5 bases). Germline CDR1 reads MDHEN; CDR2 reads SYDVKM. The V and J ends lost 2 bases and 5 bases respectively, with 10 bases between them. The CDR3 is made up of 14 amino acids.

The rearrangement joins TRBV5-1 to TRBJ2-3; 9 positions match TRBD2. The V gene's germline CDR1 is SGHRS and CDR2 YFSETQ. The CDR3 consists of 15 residues. Trimming cost V 3 bases and J 4 bases; bases outside gene matches: 6. As DNA, the CDR3 is TGCGCCAGCAGCTCCGGCGGGAGGGCCCCAGATACGCAGTATTTT. Protein: CASSSGGRAPDTQYF. The full variable domain, in which reference TRBV5-1 and TRBJ2-3 provide the parts outside the CDR3, is KAGVTQTPRYLIKTRGQQVTLSCSPISGHRSVSWYQQTPGQGLQFLFEYFSETQRNKGNFPGRFSGRQFSNSRSEMNVSTLELGDSALYLCASSSGGRAPDTQYFGPGTRLTVL.

The table lists this clone with a few counts. Its ends do not fully match the called genes, so a read error is possible. This chain links TRBV7-9 with TRBJ1-1; 8 nucleotides align to TRBD1. In germline, CDR1 is SEHNR, CDR2 FQNEAQ (reference sequence). The CDR3 extends over 17 amino acids. The CDR3 DNA follows: TGTTCCAGCAGCTCCTCCAGGGGGCGTAGCATGAACACTGAAGCTTTCTTT. It translates to CSSSSSRGRSMNTEAFF.

The V call is TRBV4-3, the J call TRBJ1-1; D may be TRBD1 (5 bases). The CDR3 consists of 17 residues. Germline V gene lookup returns CDR1 LGHNA and CDR2 YSLEER. The V gene lost 0 bases and the J gene lost 1 base, with 15 bases spanning the gap. The CDR3 is CASSQDFGLGGNTEAFF. The DNA of the CDR3 is TGCGCCAGCAGCCAAGATTTCGGTTTGGGGGGGAACACTGAAGCTTTCTTT.

The genes are TRBV10-3 and TRBJ1-3; 8 positions match TRBD1. Per germline, CDR1 ENHRY and CDR2 SYGVKD. With V trimmed by 8 bases and J by 5 bases, 14 bases remained unmatched. This CDR3 is built from 16 residues. For the CDR3, the DNA is TGTGCCATCTCCCCGGACAGGGCTTACGCGAGAAACACCATATATTTT. This codes for CAISPDRAYARNTIYF.

This chain joins TRBV6-5 and TRBJ2-5, with D perhaps TRBD1 (5 bases). CDR1 and CDR2 (germline): MNHEY, SVGAGI. The length of the CDR3 is 15 residues. V lost 3 bases and J lost 2, with 13 bases in between. The CDR3 loop reads CASSYGGQAQETQYF. The CDR3 coding sequence is TGTGCCAGCAGTTATGGTGGACAAGCTCAAGAGACCCAGTACTTC.

The chain uses TRBV28 and TRBJ1-2; perhaps TRBD1 as D (6 bases). Germline CDR1 and CDR2: MDHEN and SYDVKM. Trimming pared 3 bases from V and 8 bases from J, leaving 13 bases between. CDR3 length equals 13 residues. Here the CDR3 reads CASSFSGEVGYTF. The DNA of the CDR3 is TGTGCCAGCAGTTTTTCAGGGGAAGTCGGCTACACCTTC.

There are a few counts of this clone. This chain connects TRBV29-1 to TRBJ2-1, with TRBD2 identical over 10 bases. V shed 7 bases and J 5 bases; nucleotides not matched to a gene: 5. Germline CDR1 and CDR2: SQVTM and ANQGSEA. The length of the CDR3 is 13 residues. CDR3: CSGTSGTNNEQFF. The CDR3 DNA reads as TGCAGCGGCACTAGCGGGACGAACAATGAGCAGTTCTTC.

J is TRBJ1-1 and V is TRBV7-3, with D unclear. Between the trimmed V and J ends, which lost 5 bases and 0 bases, there was a span of 7 bases. The CDR3 sequence is 13 residues long. Per germline, CDR1 SGHTA and CDR2 FQGTGA. The CDR3 nucleotides are TGTGCCAGCAGCGTTACTATGAACACTGAAGCTTTCTTT. It specifies CASSVTMNTEAFF.

V gene TRBV6-1 combines with J gene TRBJ2-1; no reliable D call. This CDR3 has 14 residues. Trimming left V 6 bases short and J 5 bases short, with 14 bases between. The V gene's germline CDR1 is MNHNS and CDR2 SASEGT. This CDR3 reads CASRARRKDNEQFF. The CDR3, as DNA: TGTGCCAGCAGAGCCCGGAGAAAGGACAATGAGCAGTTCTTC.

The genes are TRBV7-2 and TRBJ1-1, with D uncertain. The V gene's germline CDR1 is SGHTA and CDR2 FQGNSA. The CDR3 contains 13 residues. Trimming left V 3 bases short and J 8 bases short, with 13 bases between. CDR3 amino acids: CASSFTLTEEAFF. The DNA of the CDR3 is TGTGCCAGCAGCTTTACGCTAACAGAAGAAGCTTTCTTT.

This chain links TRBV6-6 with TRBJ2-1; 11 bases fit TRBD1. V gave up 11 bases and J gave up 7 bases; unmatched junction bases: 7. The CDR3 spans 13 residues. CDR1 and CDR2 from the germline V gene are MNHNY and SVGAGI (reference sequence). In DNA form, the CDR3 reads TGTGCCGGGGGGGGACAGGGGGAAAATGAGCAGTTCTTC. It yields the protein CAGGGQGENEQFF.

This clone was observed a few times. V and J are TRBV4-1 and TRBJ2-7; D unclear. This CDR3 is built from 15 residues. V lost 6 bases and J lost 2, with 17 bases in between. Germline V lookup: CDR1 MGHRA, CDR2 YSYEKL. This CDR3 reads CASRGATDTAYEQYF. DNA of the CDR3: TGCGCCAGCAGGGGCGCCACAGACACAGCCTACGAGCAGTACTTC.

The CDR3 loop reads CASSDRLAGGSTGRDTQYF. The DNA for the CDR3 is TGTGCCAGCAGTGATAGGCTAGCGGGAGGCTCAACAGGCCGGGATACGCAGTATTTT. This chain links TRBV6-1 with TRBJ2-3, with 11 bases lining up with TRBD2. Germline V gives CDR1 MNHNS, CDR2 SASEGT. V lost 3 bases and J lost 6; bases outside the gene matches: 17. The CDR3 totals 19 residues.

V gene TRBV7-6 combines with J gene TRBJ2-1; D remains unclear. Germline V CDR1 and CDR2: SGHVS, FNYEAQ. The CDR3 runs 12 residues. V gave up 5 bases and J gave up 9 bases, with 11 bases separating them. The CDR3 coding sequence is TGTGCCAGCAGCCCCCGGGTCGGTGAGCAGTTCTTC. It yields the protein CASSPRVGEQFF.

The chain couples TRBV6-5 to TRBJ1-2; 8 bases line up with TRBD1. This CDR3 contains 14 residues. Germline CDR1 MNHEY, CDR2 SVGAGI. V lost 10 bases to trimming and J lost 4 bases; unmatched junction nucleotides: 11. As DNA, the CDR3 is TGTGCCAAGGACAGGGTTCCGGCCTTCTATGGCTACACCTTC. Its translation is CAKDRVPAFYGYTF.

The CDR3 region has the DNA TGTGCCAGCAGCTTCGGAAGCGGGGCTCAGGGCGCGCGCTACGAGCAGTACTTC. Protein: CASSFGSGAQGARYEQYF. The chain has TRBV7-8 and TRBJ2-5; 7 nucleotides agree with TRBD2. TRBJ2-7 explains the end of the DNA better; the J call may be wrong. Germline V lookup: CDR1 SGHVS, CDR2 FQNEAQ. The CDR3 is 18 residues long.

This clone appeared a single time. The rearrangement joins TRBV19 to TRBJ2-1, with TRBD2 matching over 12 bases. Germline V lookup: CDR1 LNHDA, CDR2 SQIVND (reference sequence). The CDR3 covers 16 residues. V lost 2 bases to trimming and J lost 5 bases; unmatched junction nucleotides: 4. The chain's CDR3 is CASSINPSGGDNEQFF. DNA for the CDR3: TGTGCCAGTAGTATAAACCCTAGCGGGGGGGACAATGAGCAGTTCTTC.

This rearrangement joins TRBV7-2 to TRBJ1-5; TRBD1 matches 10 bases. CDR1 and CDR2 from the germline V gene are SGHTA and FQGNSA. This CDR3 is built from 15 residues. Trimming at V came to 1 base and at J to 4 bases, leaving 1 base not matched to a gene. The CDR3 sequence: CASSLGTGGNQPQHF. In DNA form, the CDR3 reads TGTGCCAGCAGCTTAGGGACAGGGGGGAATCAGCCCCAGCATTTT. Full variable domain (rest looked up from reference TRBV7-2 and TRBJ1-5): GAGVSQSPSNKVTEKGKDVELRCDPISGHTALYWYRQSLGQGLEFLIYFQGNSAPDKSGLPSDRFSAERTGGSVSTLTIQRTQQEDSAVYLCASSLGTGGNQPQHFGDGTRLSIL.

The J gene is TRBJ2-1, the V gene TRBV27; a possible D gene is TRBD2 (5 bases). Deletions cut 5 bases from V and 4 bases from J, with 12 bases between. Germline lookup yields CDR1 MNHEY and CDR2 SMNVEV (reference sequence). The CDR3 is 14 residues long. The CDR3: CASSTTGLYNEQFF. CDR3 nucleotides: TGTGCCAGCAGTACGACCGGACTGTACAATGAGCAGTTCTTC.

The chain joins TRBV28 to TRBJ1-1; TRBD1 might be the D (6 bases). CDR1 MDHEN and CDR2 SYDVKM come from the germline V gene. V was cut by 6 bases and J by 1 base, with 12 bases left in between. This CDR3 region has 14 residues. The CDR3 reads CASRPPGQNTEAFF. Here the CDR3 DNA reads TGTGCCAGCAGGCCCCCGGGACAGAACACTGAAGCTTTCTTT. Full variable domain (rest looked up from reference TRBV28 and TRBJ1-1): DVKVTQSSRYLVKRTGEKVFLECVQDMDHENMFWYRQDPGLGLRLIYFSYDVKMKEKGDIPEGYSVSREKKERFSLILESASTNQTSMYLCASRPPGQNTEAFFGQGTRLTVV.

In regard to this clone: One junction end does not reproduce the germline sequence, and a read error may be involved. The chain links TRBV7-7 to TRBJ2-5; D possibly corresponds to TRBD2 (7 bases). Germline CDR1 is SSHAT and CDR2 is FNYEAQ (reference sequence). This CDR3 has 15 amino acids. CDR3 bases: TGTGCTAGCAGCCCCCCCCGCGGGGGCGCAGAGACCCAGTACTTC. Protein product: CASSPPRGGAETQYF.

On this clone: Sequence at one end of the junction differs from germline and may be a read error. This rearrangement joins TRBV12-5 to TRBJ2-7; 15 bases agree with TRBD2. Germline V gene data show CDR1 as LGHNT and CDR2 as FRNRAP. This CDR3 has 13 amino acids. The CDR3 sequence: CASGSGTSGRKHF. CDR3 nucleotide sequence: TGTGCTAGTGGTTCCGGGACTAGCGGGAGGAAGCACTTC.

This sequence joins TRBV27 and TRBJ1-5, with D tentatively TRBD1 (6 bases). Germline V gene sequence: CDR1 MNHEY, CDR2 SMNVEV (reference sequence). Trimming took 5 bases from V and 0 from J, leaving 8 bases between them. CDR3 length: 14 amino acids. Here the CDR3 reads CASSRTASNQPQHF. The CDR3 DNA sequence: TGTGCCAGCAGTCGGACAGCTAGCAATCAGCCCCAGCATTTT.

The chain combines TRBV7-2 with TRBJ2-3, with D possibly TRBD1 on 5 matching bases. CDR1 is SGHTA and CDR2 is FQGNSA in the germline V gene. V shed 5 bases and J shed 2 bases, with 14 bases lying between them. This CDR3 is 15 amino acids long. CDR3 region: CASSARAGYTDTQYF. In DNA, the CDR3 is TGTGCCAGCAGCGCCCGGGCAGGGTACACAGATACGCAGTATTTT.

The chain carries TRBV28 and TRBJ1-2, with TRBD1 identical over 10 bases. This CDR3 has 14 residues. Germline V gives CDR1 MDHEN, CDR2 SYDVKM. The trim removed 7 bases at V and 5 bases at J, leaving 7 bases unmatched. The CDR3 DNA sequence: TGTGCCAGCAAGGGTCCGGGACAGGGGTATGGCTACACCTTC. This translates into CASKGPGQGYGYTF.

The V and J genes are TRBV9 and TRBJ2-1; 14 bases map to TRBD2. Germline CDR1 SGDLS, CDR2 YYNGEE. The CDR3 covers 15 residues. V was pared by 2 bases and J by 9 bases, with 4 bases of the junction left unmatched. The CDR3 DNA reads TGTGCCAGCAGCGTGTCCGGGACTAGCGGGGGTGAGCAGTTCTTC. The encoded protein is CASSVSGTSGGEQFF. The entire variable domain, with the rest obtained from reference TRBV9 and TRBJ2-1, is as follows: DSGVTQTPKHLITATGQRVTLRCSPRSGDLSVYWYQQSLDQGLQFLIQYYNGEERAKGNILERFSAQQFPDLHSELNLSSLELGDSALYFCASSVSGTSGGEQFFGPGTRLTVL.

CDR3: CASTRPGGDTQYF. CDR3 DNA sequence: TGTGCCAGCACTCGACCAGGGGGGGATACGCAGTATTTT. The rearrangement links TRBV6-5 to TRBJ2-3; D might be TRBD1 (7 bases). V dropped 7 bases and J dropped 6 bases, with 14 bases sitting between them. The CDR3 covers 13 residues. CDR1 and CDR2 (germline): MNHEY, SVGAGI.

The genes are TRBV27 and TRBJ2-1; 14 bases align to TRBD2. Germline V gene lookup returns CDR1 MNHEY and CDR2 SMNVEV (reference sequence). V was pared by 3 bases and J by 7 bases, with 8 bases of the junction left unmatched. The CDR3 length is 17 residues. CDR3 region: CASSLTSGGAGRNEQFF. The CDR3 region has the DNA TGTGCCAGCAGTTTGACTAGCGGGGGGGCCGGGCGGAATGAGCAGTTCTTC.